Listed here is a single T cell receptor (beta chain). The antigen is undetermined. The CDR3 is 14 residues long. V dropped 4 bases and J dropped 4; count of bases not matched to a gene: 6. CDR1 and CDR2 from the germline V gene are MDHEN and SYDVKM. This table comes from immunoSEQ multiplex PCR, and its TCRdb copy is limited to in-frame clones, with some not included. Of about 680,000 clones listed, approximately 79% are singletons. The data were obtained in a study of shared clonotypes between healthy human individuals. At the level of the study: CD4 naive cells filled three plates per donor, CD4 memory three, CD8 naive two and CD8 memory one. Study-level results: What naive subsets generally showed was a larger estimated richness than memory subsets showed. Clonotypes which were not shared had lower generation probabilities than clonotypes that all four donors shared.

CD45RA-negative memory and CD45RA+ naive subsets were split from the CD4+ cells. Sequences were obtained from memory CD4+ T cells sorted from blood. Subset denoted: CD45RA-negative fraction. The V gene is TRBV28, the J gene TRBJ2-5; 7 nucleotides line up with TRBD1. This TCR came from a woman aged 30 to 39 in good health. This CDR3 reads CASSSLTGVETQYF. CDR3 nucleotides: TGTGCCAGCAGTTCTTTAACAGGGGTAGAGACCCAGTACTTC.